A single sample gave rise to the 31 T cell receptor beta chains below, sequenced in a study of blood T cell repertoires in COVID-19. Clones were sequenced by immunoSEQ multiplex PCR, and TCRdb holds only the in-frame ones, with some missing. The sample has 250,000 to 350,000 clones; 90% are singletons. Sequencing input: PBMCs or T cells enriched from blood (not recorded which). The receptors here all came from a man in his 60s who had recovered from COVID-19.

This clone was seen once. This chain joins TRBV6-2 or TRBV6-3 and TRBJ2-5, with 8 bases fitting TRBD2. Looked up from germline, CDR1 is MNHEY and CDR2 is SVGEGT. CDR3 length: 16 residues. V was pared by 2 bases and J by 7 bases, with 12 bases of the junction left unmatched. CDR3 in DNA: TGTGCCAGCAGTTACGGGGGCGGGGGGCCGGGGACGACCCAGTACTTC. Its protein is CASSYGGGGPGTTQYF.

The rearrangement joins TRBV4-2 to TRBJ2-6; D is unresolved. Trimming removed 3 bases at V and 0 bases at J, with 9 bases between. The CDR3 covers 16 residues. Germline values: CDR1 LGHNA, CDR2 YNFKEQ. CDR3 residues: CASSQVTRSGANVLTF. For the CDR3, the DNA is TGTGCCAGCAGCCAGGTCACTCGCTCTGGGGCCAACGTCCTGACTTTC.

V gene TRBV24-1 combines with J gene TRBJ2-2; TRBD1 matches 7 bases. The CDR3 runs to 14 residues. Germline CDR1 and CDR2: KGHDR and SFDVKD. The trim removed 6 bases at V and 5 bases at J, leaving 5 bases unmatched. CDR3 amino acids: CATSSTGFTGELFF. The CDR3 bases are TGTGCCACCAGTTCGACAGGGTTTACCGGGGAGCTGTTTTTT.

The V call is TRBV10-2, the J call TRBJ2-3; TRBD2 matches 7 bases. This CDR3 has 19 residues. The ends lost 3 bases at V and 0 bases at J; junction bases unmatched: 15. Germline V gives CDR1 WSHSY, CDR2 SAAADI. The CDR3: CASSDPFGGRELSTDTQYF. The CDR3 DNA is TGCGCCAGCAGTGATCCTTTCGGTGGGAGGGAGCTTAGCACAGATACGCAGTATTTT.

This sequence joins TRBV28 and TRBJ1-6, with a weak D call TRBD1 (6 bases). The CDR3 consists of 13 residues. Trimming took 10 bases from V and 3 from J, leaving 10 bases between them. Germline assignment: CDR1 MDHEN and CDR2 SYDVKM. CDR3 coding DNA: TGTGCCACAGGGGTAGGCTATAATTCACCCCTCCACTTT. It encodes CATGVGYNSPLHF.

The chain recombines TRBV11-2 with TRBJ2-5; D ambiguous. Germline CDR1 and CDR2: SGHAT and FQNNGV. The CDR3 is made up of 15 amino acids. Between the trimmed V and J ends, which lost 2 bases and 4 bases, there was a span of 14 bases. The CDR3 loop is CASSLFQRLSETQYF. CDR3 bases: TGTGCCAGCAGCTTATTTCAGAGACTGTCAGAGACCCAGTACTTC.

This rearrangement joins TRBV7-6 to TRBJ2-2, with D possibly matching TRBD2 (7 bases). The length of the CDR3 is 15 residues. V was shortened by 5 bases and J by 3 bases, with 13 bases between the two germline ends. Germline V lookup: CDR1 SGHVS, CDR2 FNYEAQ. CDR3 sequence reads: CASSAGGPYTGELFF. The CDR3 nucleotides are TGTGCCAGCAGCGCCGGGGGGCCTTACACCGGGGAGCTGTTTTTT.

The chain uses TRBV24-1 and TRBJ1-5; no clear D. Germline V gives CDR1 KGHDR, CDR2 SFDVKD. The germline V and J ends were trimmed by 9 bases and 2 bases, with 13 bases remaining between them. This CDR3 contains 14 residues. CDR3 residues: CATSGRRGNQPQHF. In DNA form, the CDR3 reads TGTGCCACCTCGGGGAGAAGGGGCAATCAGCCCCAGCATTTT.

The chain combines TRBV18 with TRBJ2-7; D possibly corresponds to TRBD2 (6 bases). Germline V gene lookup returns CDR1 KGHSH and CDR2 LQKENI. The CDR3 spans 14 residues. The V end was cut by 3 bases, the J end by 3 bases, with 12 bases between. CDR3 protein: CASSPTSKIYEQYF. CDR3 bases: TGTGCCAGCTCACCTACTAGCAAAATCTACGAGCAGTACTTC.

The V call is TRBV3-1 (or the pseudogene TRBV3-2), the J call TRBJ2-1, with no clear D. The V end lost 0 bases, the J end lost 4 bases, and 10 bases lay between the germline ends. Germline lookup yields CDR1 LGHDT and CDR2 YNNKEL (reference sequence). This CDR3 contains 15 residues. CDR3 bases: TGTGCCAGCAGCCAAGATCTCACACCTTACAATGAGCAGTTCTTC. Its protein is CASSQDLTPYNEQFF.

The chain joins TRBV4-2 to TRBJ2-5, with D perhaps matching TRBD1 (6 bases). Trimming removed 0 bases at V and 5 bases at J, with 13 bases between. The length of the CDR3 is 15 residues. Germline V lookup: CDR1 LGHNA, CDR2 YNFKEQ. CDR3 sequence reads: CASSQDNRAGETQYF. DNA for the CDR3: TGTGCCAGCAGCCAAGATAACAGGGCGGGCGAGACCCAGTACTTC.

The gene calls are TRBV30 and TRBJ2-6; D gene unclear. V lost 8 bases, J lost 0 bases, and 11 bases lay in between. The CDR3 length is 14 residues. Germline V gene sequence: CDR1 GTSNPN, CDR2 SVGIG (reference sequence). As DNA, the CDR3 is TGTGCCGCGTTACAGAGCTCTGGGGCCAACGTCCTGACTTTC. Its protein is CAALQSSGANVLTF.

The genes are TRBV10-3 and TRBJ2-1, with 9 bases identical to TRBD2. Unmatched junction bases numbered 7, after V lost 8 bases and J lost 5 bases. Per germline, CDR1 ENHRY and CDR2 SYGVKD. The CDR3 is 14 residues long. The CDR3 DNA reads TGTGCCATCGGATTAGCGGGAGTCCACAATGAGCAGTTCTTC. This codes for CAIGLAGVHNEQFF.

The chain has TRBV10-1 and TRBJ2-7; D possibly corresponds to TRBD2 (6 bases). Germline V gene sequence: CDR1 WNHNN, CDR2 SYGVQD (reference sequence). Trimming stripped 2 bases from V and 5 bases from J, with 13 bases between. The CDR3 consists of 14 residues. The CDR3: CASSEGAGSNEQYF. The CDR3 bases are TGCGCCAGCAGTGAGGGGGCGGGGTCGAACGAGCAGTACTTC.

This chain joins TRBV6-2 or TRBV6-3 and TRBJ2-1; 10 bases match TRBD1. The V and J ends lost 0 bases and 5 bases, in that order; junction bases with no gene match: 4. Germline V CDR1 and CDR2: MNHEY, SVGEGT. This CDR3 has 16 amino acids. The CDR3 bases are TGTGCCAGCAGTTACTCCCCCGGGACAGGGGACAATGAGCAGTTCTTC. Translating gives CASSYSPGTGDNEQFF.

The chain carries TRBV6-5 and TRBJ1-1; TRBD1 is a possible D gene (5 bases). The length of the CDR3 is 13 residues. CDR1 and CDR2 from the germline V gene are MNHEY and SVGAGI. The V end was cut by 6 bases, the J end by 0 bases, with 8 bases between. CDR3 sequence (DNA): TGTGCCAGCAGGCTGGGGCTGAACACTGAAGCTTTCTTT. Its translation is CASRLGLNTEAFF.

The CDR3 spells CASSMAQVSGTEAFF. The CDR3 DNA follows: TGTGCCAGTAGTATGGCTCAGGTCTCTGGCACTGAAGCTTTCTTT. This chain connects TRBV19 to TRBJ1-1; no firm D call. The CDR3 is made up of 15 amino acids. CDR1 is LNHDA and CDR2 is SQIVND in the germline V gene (reference sequence). V lost 3 bases and J lost 4, with 15 bases in between.

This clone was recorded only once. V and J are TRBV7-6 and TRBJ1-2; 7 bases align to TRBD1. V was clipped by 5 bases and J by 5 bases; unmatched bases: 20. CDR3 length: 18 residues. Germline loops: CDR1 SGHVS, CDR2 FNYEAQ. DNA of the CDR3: TGTGCCAGCAGCCAAGATCGGGACAGAAAGCGACTTGTATATGGCTACACCTTC. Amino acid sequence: CASSQDRDRKRLVYGYTF.

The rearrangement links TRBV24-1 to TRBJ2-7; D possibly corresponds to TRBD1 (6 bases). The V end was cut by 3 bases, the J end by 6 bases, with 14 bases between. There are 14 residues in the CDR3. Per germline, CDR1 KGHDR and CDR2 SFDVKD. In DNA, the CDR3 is TGTGCCACCAGTGATCACCTAACAGGGAGCGAGCAGTACTTC. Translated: CATSDHLTGSEQYF.

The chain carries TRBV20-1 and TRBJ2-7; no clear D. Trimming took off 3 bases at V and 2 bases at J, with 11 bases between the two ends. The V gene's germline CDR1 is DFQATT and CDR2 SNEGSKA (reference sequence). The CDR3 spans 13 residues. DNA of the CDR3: TGCAGTGCTAGTAGGAGCAGAACCTACGAGCAGTACTTC. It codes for CSASRSRTYEQYF.

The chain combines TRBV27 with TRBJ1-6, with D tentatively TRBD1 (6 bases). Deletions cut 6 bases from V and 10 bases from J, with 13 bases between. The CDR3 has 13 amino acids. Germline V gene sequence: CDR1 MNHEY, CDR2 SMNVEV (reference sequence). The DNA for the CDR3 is TGTGCCAGCAGCACAGGGATTGGGTCACCCCTCCACTTT. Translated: CASSTGIGSPLHF.

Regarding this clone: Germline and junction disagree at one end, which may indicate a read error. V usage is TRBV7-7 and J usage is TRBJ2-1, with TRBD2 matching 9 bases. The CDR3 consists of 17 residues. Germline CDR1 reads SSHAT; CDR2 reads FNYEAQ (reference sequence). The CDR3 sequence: CASSPDFLAGSYNEQFF. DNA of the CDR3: TGTGCTAGCAGCCCCGATTTCCTAGCGGGATCTTACAATGAGCAGTTCTTC.

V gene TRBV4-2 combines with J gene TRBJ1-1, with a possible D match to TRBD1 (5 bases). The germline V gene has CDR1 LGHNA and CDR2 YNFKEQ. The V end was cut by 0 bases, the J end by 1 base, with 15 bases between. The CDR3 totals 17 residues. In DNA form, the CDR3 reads TGTGCCAGCAGCCAAGATACGGGGGGAACCGGGAACACTGAAGCTTTCTTT. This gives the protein CASSQDTGGTGNTEAFF.

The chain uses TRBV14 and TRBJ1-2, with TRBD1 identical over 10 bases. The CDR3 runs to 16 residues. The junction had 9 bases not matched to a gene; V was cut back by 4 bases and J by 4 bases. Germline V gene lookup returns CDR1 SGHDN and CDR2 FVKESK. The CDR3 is CASSPVTGGLLYGYTF. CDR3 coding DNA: TGTGCCAGCAGCCCCGTGACAGGGGGCCTCCTCTATGGCTACACCTTC.

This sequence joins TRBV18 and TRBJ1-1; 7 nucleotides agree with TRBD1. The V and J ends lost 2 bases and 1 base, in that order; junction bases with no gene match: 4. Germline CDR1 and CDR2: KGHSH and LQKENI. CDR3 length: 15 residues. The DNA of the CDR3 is TGTGCCAGCTCACCAGCGGGACAGCCGAACACTGAAGCTTTCTTT. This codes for CASSPAGQPNTEAFF.

CDR3 DNA: TGCAGCGTTGAAGTCGGGCTAGCGGGGGCTCGGGAGCAGTACTTC. Translation: CSVEVGLAGAREQYF. This rearrangement joins TRBV29-1 to TRBJ2-7; 10 positions match TRBD2. CDR1 and CDR2 (germline): SQVTM, ANQGSEA. Losses at the gene ends were 1 base for V and 7 bases for J; bases not matched to a gene: 10. The CDR3 covers 15 residues.

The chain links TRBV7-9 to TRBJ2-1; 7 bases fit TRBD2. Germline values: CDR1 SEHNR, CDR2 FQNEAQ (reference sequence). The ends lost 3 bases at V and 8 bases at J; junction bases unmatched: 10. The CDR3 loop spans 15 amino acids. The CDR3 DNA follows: TGTGCCAGCAGCTTTTTGGGAGGGAGCGGCGATGAGCAGTTCTTC. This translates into CASSFLGGSGDEQFF. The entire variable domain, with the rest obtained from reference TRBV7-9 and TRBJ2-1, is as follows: DTGVSQNPRHKITKRGQNVTFRCDPISEHNRLYWYRQTLGQGPEFLTYFQNEAQLEKSRLLSDRFSAERPKGSFSTLEIQRTEQGDSAMYLCASSFLGGSGDEQFFGPGTRLTVL.

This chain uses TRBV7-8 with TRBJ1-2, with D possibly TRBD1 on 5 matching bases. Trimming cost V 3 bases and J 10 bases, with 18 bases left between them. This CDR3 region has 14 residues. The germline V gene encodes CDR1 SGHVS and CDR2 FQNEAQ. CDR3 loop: CASSFLTEGFVYTF. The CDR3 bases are TGTGCCAGCAGCTTTTTGACGGAGGGGTTTGTCTACACCTTC.

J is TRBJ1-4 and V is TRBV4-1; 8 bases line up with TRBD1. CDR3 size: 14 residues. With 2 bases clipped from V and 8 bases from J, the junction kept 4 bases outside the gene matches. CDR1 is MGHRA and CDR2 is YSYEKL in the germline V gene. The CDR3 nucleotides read TGCGCCAGCAGCCAAAGACAGGGGCCCGAAAAACTGTTTTTT. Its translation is CASSQRQGPEKLFF.

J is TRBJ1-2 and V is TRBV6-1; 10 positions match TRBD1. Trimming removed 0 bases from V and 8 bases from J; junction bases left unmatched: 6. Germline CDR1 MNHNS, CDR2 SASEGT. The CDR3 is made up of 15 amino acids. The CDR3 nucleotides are TGTGCCAGCAGTGAAGCAATCGACAGGGGGCGAGGCTACACCTTC. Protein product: CASSEAIDRGRGYTF.

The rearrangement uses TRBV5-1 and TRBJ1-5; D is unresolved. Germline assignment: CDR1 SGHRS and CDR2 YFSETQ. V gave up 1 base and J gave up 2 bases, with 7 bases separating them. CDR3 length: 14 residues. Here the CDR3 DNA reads TGCGCCAGCAGCTTGAATACTGGCAATCAGCCCCAGCATTTT. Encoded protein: CASSLNTGNQPQHF.